These T cell receptor beta chains were read from a single sample in a study of OX40 agonist ivuxolimab in advanced cancers. Sequencing used immunoSEQ multiplex PCR; TCRdb keeps in-frame clones, though not all of them. The repertoire holds some 25,000 clones, with 80% to 90% as singletons. The sample here was CD4+ or CD8+ T cells sorted from blood, taken in a trial of the OX40 agonist ivuxolimab. Receptors originate from an adult with an advanced solid tumor such as melanoma, head and neck, liver or kidney cancer. Each CDR3 is given with its conserved first and last residue. D genes are given only for firm matches. Size is omitted from some rows. Given values are once, few, many or a class for expanded clones.

V gene	J gene	clone size	D gene	CDR3 protein	CDR3 DNA
TRBV30	TRBJ1-5	few	NA	CAWSIGDRTQHF	TGTGCCTGGAGTATTGGGGATCGGACCCAGCATTTT
TRBV5-8	TRBJ1-4	NA	NA	CASSLGVGSTNEKLFF	TGTGCCAGCAGCTTGGGTGTGGGTTCAACTAATGAAAAACTGTTTTTT
TRBV6-4	TRBJ1-2	NA	TRBD1	CASSDTKGDRATYGYTF	TGTGCCAGCAGTGATACGAAGGGAGACAGGGCTACCTATGGCTACACCTTC
TRBV18	TRBJ1-4	NA	NA	CASSPRATNEKLFF	TGTGCCAGCTCACCACGGGCAACTAATGAAAAACTGTTTTTT
TRBV7-8	TRBJ2-7	NA	NA	CAGSSTEGPYEQYF	TGTGCCGGCAGCTCGACGGAGGGTCCCTACGAGCAGTACTTC
TRBV5-1	TRBJ1-1	NA	NA	CASSTVPGPLLNTEAFF	TGCGCCAGCAGCACAGTCCCGGGACCCCTATTGAACACTGAAGCTTTCTTT
TRBV4-1	TRBJ2-7	NA	TRBD1	CASSQVGTGTYEQYF	TGCGCCAGCAGCCAAGTGGGGACAGGGACCTACGAGCAGTACTTC
TRBV29-1	TRBJ1-2	NA	NA	CSVESQGGGYTF	TGCAGCGTTGAAAGCCAGGGCGGGGGCTACACCTTC
TRBV7-6	TRBJ2-7	NA	TRBD2	CASSLVGGVEQYF	TGTGCCAGCAGCTTAGTGGGGGGGGTCGAGCAGTACTTC
TRBV5-1	TRBJ2-1	NA	NA	CASSFGGGGEQFF	TGCGCCAGCAGCTTCGGGGGAGGCGGTGAGCAGTTCTTC
TRBV6-5	TRBJ1-1	NA	NA	CASSYSDGGNTEAFF	TGTGCCAGCAGTTACTCGGATGGGGGGAACACTGAAGCTTTCTTT
TRBV28	TRBJ2-2	NA	NA	CASVGGNTGELFF	TGTGCCAGTGTGGGAGGGAACACCGGGGAGCTGTTTTTT
TRBV6-6	TRBJ2-1	few	NA	CASSSDDEQFF	TGTGCCAGCAGTTCCGATGATGAGCAGTTCTTC
TRBV7-9	TRBJ1-1	NA	NA	CASSQDSLEAFF	TGTGCCAGCAGCCAAGACAGTCTTGAAGCTTTCTTT
TRBV5-1	TRBJ2-7	NA	NA	CASSTGQGDEQYF	TGCGCCAGCAGCACCGGACAAGGCGACGAGCAGTACTTC
TRBV29-1	TRBJ2-1	NA	TRBD2	CSVEGGRYGNEQFF	TGCAGCGTTGAGGGCGGGAGGTATGGTAATGAGCAGTTCTTC
TRBV7-9	TRBJ1-4	NA	TRBD1	CASRGTGQREKLFF	TGTGCCAGCAGGGGGACAGGGCAAAGGGAAAAACTGTTTTTT
TRBV30	TRBJ1-1	NA	NA	CAWSVGHLNTEAFF	TGTGCCTGGAGTGTCGGGCATCTGAACACTGAAGCTTTCTTT
TRBV15	TRBJ1-1	NA	NA	CATSSNMPGKKAEAFF	TGTGCCACCAGCAGTAACATGCCGGGGAAGAAGGCTGAAGCTTTCTTT
TRBV19	TRBJ1-1	few	NA	CASSMGRTEAFF	TGTGCCAGTAGTATGGGACGGACTGAAGCTTTCTTT
TRBV30	TRBJ2-1	medium-sized	NA	CAWSSESYNEQFF	TGTGCCTGGAGTAGCGAGTCCTACAATGAGCAGTTCTTC
TRBV2	TRBJ2-7	NA	NA	CASSGDRDRSSYEQYF	TGTGCCAGCAGTGGGGACCGGGACCGGAGCTCCTACGAGCAGTACTTC
TRBV15	TRBJ2-1	NA	TRBD2	CATSSFSGEGYNEQFF	TGTGCCACCAGCAGCTTTAGCGGGGAAGGCTACAATGAGCAGTTCTTC
TRBV28	TRBJ2-2	NA	NA	CASIGTANTGELFF	TGTGCCAGCATCGGGACGGCGAACACCGGGGAGCTGTTTTTT
TRBV28	TRBJ2-3	once	TRBD2	CASSSPFSGRDTDTQYF	TGTGCCAGCAGCTCCCCATTCAGCGGGAGGGACACAGATACGCAGTATTTT
TRBV5-4	TRBJ1-2	NA	TRBD1	CASSFDRVGYTF	TGTGCCAGCAGTTTCGACAGGGTTGGCTACACCTTC
TRBV19	TRBJ1-1	NA	NA	CASSTGTVATEAFF	TGTGCCAGTAGTACGGGTACAGTAGCCACTGAAGCTTTCTTT
TRBV6-5	TRBJ2-7	NA	NA	CASTPGLASYEQYF	TGTGCCAGCACCCCGGGGCTAGCGAGCTACGAGCAGTACTTC
TRBV19	TRBJ1-1	NA	NA	CASSWGAGNTEAFF	TGTGCCAGTAGTTGGGGGGCCGGTAACACTGAAGCTTTCTTT
TRBV7-9	TRBJ2-3	once	NA	CASSFQSTDTQYF	TGTGCCAGCAGCTTCCAGTCCACAGATACGCAGTATTTT
TRBV19	TRBJ1-4	NA	NA	CASSIDRRAEGKLFF	TGTGCCAGTAGTATAGATAGGCGGGCGGAGGGAAAACTGTTTTTT
TRBV9	TRBJ1-1	NA	NA	CASSVDRGAAEAFF	TGTGCCAGCAGCGTAGACCGGGGGGCTGCTGAAGCTTTCTTT
TRBV27	TRBJ2-7	NA	NA	CASSLLGYEQYF	TGTGCCAGCAGTTTATTGGGATACGAGCAGTACTTC
TRBV10-2	TRBJ2-3	once	NA	CASSLGLASTDTQYF	TGCGCCAGCAGTTTAGGCCTAGCGAGCACAGATACGCAGTATTTT
TRBV30	TRBJ2-2	NA	TRBD2	CAWMLAGSNTGELFF	TGTGCCTGGATGCTAGCGGGGTCGAACACCGGGGAGCTGTTTTTT
TRBV6-1	TRBJ2-7	NA	TRBD2	CAISGGTSGKQPYEQYF	TGTGCCATCAGTGGGGGGACTAGCGGGAAACAGCCCTACGAGCAGTACTTC
TRBV7-9	TRBJ2-1	NA	NA	CASSRTGQGHNEQFF	TGTGCCAGCAGCCGTACAGGACAAGGCCACAATGAGCAGTTCTTC
TRBV2	TRBJ2-2	few	NA	CASSEATDSTGELFF	TGTGCCAGCAGTGAAGCGACGGACTCCACCGGGGAGCTGTTTTTT
TRBV11-2	TRBJ2-5	NA	NA	CASSPWDGQETQYF	TGTGCCAGCAGCCCGTGGGACGGCCAAGAGACCCAGTACTTC
TRBV11-2	TRBJ2-7	once	NA	CASSLADYEQYF	TGTGCCAGCAGCTTAGCAGACTACGAGCAGTACTTC
TRBV5-5	TRBJ2-2	NA	NA	CASSLVGTGELFF	TGTGCCAGCAGCTTGGTTGGGACCGGGGAGCTGTTTTTT
TRBV4-1	TRBJ2-6	NA	NA	CASSQEVGSGANVLTF	TGCGCCAGCAGCCAAGAGGTAGGGAGTGGGGCCAACGTCCTGACTTTC
TRBV19	TRBJ1-5	NA	NA	CATEGELGNQPQHF	TGTGCCACCGAAGGGGAGCTTGGCAATCAGCCCCAGCATTTT
TRBV6-1	TRBJ2-7	NA	TRBD2	CASRRQLAEPYEQYF	TGTGCCAGCAGGCGACAACTAGCGGAACCCTACGAGCAGTACTTC
TRBV6-4	TRBJ1-1	NA	TRBD1	CASSAKAGQGHTEAFF	TGTGCCAGCAGTGCAAAGGCTGGACAGGGCCACACTGAAGCTTTCTTT
TRBV6-1	TRBJ1-5	NA	NA	CASREDNQPQHF	TGTGCCAGTCGAGAGGACAATCAGCCCCAGCATTTT
TRBV27	TRBJ2-6	NA	NA	CASSLFKSGANVLTF	TGTGCCAGCAGTTTATTTAAGAGTGGGGCCAACGTCCTGACTTTC
TRBV19	TRBJ2-7	NA	NA	CASTPGRGGEQYF	TGTGCCAGTACCCCGGGCAGGGGGGGAGAGCAGTACTTC
TRBV5-1	TRBJ2-7	NA	NA	CASSFEGGGYEQYF	TGCGCCAGCAGCTTTGAGGGGGGTGGCTACGAGCAGTACTTC
TRBV29-1	TRBJ2-1	NA	NA	CSVLGLWVNEQFF	TGCAGCGTTTTGGGGCTCTGGGTCAATGAGCAGTTCTTC
TRBV7-6	TRBJ1-1	NA	NA	CASSLTGDTEAFF	TGTGCCAGCAGCTTAACCGGGGACACTGAAGCTTTCTTT
TRBV11-2	TRBJ2-3	NA	NA	CASSSLLFFGDTQYF	TGTGCCAGCAGCTCGCTTCTGTTCTTTGGGGATACGCAGTATTTT
TRBV15	TRBJ1-5	NA	NA	CATSREGAGNQPQHF	TGTGCCACCAGCAGGGAGGGAGCTGGCAATCAGCCCCAGCATTTT
TRBV7-2	TRBJ2-1	NA	NA	CASSHPNNEQFF	TGTGCCAGCAGCCACCCTAACAATGAGCAGTTCTTC